The T cell receptor (beta chain) described here comes from a study of blood T cell repertoires in COVID-19. The CDR3 runs to 15 residues. The germline V and J ends were trimmed by 0 bases and 4 bases, with 11 bases remaining between them. Germline V gene sequence: CDR1 SGDLS, CDR2 YYNGEE. Produced via immunoSEQ multiplex PCR; TCRdb's table is partial and in-frame only. The sample lists over 120,000 clones, roughly 88% occurring once. Of note for this clone: At the DNA level, this CDR3 is encoded by other sequences in the same sample as well.

This chain uses TRBV9 with TRBJ2-1; D might be TRBD2 (5 bases). Specimen: peripheral blood. This receptor was obtained from a woman between 50 and 59 years old with acute or convalescent COVID-19. CDR3 residues: CASSVGSGSYNEQFF. The CDR3 region has the DNA TGTGCCAGCAGCGTAGGGTCGGGGTCATACAATGAGCAGTTCTTC.